Listed below are T cell receptor beta chains from one sample, sequenced in a study of PD-L1 blockade in urothelial cancer. The data were produced by immunoSEQ multiplex PCR, yet TCRdb's version contains in-frame clones alone and is incomplete. In the table there are over 75,000 clones, more than 70% of which are singletons. Sequencing used PBMCs, obtained around atezolizumab (anti-PD-L1) treatment. These receptors were taken from a man in his fifties or sixties with urothelial cancer. Both conserved end residues are part of each CDR3. The D gene is left open where the match is weak. Rows give clone size only sometimes, using once, few, many, or a class for an expanded clone.

>TRBJ2-6|NA|NA|TRBV30
CAWSVPHSGANVLTF
TGTGCCTGGAGTGTTCCCCATTCAGGGGCCAACGTCCTGACTTTC
>TRBJ2-3|NA|few|TRBV11-3
CASSLVAVADTQYF
TGTGCCAGCAGCTTAGTCGCGGTGGCAGATACGCAGTATTTT
>TRBJ2-5|TRBD1|NA|TRBV7-6
CASSAAGTGSQETQYF
TGTGCCAGCAGCGCTGCCGGGACAGGGAGCCAAGAGACCCAGTACTTC
>TRBJ2-6|NA|NA|TRBV6-5
CASSYYTGTGANVLTF
TGTGCCAGCAGTTACTATACAGGGACAGGGGCCAACGTCCTGACTTTC
>TRBJ2-7|TRBD2|NA|TRBV14
CASSQRPGLAGGIVIPQYF
TGTGCCAGCAGCCAACGACCGGGACTAGCGGGAGGAATCGTGATTCCACAGTACTTC
>TRBJ2-2|TRBD2|NA|TRBV7-2
CASSSGLAMNTGELFF
TGTGCCAGCAGCTCGGGACTAGCGATGAACACCGGGGAGCTGTTTTTT
>TRBJ2-5|NA|NA|TRBV25-1
CASSEYGEGVRETQYF
TGTGCCAGCAGTGAATATGGGGAGGGGGTACGGGAGACCCAGTACTTC
>TRBJ1-3|TRBD1|NA|TRBV5-1
CASSPTGAGNTIYF
TGCGCCAGCAGCCCGACAGGGGCTGGAAACACCATATATTTT
>TRBJ2-7|NA|NA|TRBV29-1
CSVEGGTRAYEQYF
TGCAGCGTTGAAGGGGGGACACGAGCATACGAGCAGTACTTC
>TRBJ2-7|NA|NA|TRBV28
CASSRPGTRLRGEQYF
TGTGCCAGCAGTAGGCCCGGGACACGTCTTCGGGGCGAGCAGTACTTC
>TRBJ2-7|NA|NA|TRBV5-1
CASSLVWGLEDEQYF
TGCGCCAGCAGCTTGGTTTGGGGGCTAGAGGACGAGCAGTACTTC
>TRBJ2-6|NA|NA|TRBV19
CASSMSSGANVLTF
TGTGCCAGTAGTATGAGCTCTGGGGCCAACGTCCTGACTTTC
>TRBJ2-3|TRBD2|NA|TRBV11-3
CASSKGLAADTQYF
TGTGCCAGCAGCAAAGGACTAGCAGCTGATACGCAGTATTTT
>TRBJ2-1|TRBD2|NA|TRBV15
CATSGRAGGYNEQFF
TGTGCCACCAGCGGGCGAGCGGGAGGGTACAATGAGCAGTTCTTC